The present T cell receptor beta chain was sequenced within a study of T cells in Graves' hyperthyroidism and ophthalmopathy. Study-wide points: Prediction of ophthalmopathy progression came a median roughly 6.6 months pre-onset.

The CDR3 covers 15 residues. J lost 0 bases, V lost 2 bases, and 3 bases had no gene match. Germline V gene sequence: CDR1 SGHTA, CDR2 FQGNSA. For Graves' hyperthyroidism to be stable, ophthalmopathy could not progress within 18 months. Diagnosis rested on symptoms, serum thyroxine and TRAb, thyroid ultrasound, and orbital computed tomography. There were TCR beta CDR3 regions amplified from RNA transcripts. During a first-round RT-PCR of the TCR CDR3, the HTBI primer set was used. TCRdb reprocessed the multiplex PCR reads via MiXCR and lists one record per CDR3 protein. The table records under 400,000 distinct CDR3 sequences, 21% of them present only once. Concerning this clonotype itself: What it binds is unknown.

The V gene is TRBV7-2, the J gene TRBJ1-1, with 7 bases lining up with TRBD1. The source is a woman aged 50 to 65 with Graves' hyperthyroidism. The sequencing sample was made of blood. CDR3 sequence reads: CASSLQGGVNTEAFF. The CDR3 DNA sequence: TGTGCCAGCAGCTTACAGGGGGGCGTGAACACTGAAGCTTTCTTT.